Below, 23 T cell receptor beta chains from the same sample are listed, as sequenced in a study of shared T cell receptors in the human thymus. Produced via immunoSEQ multiplex PCR; TCRdb's table is partial and in-frame only. Of 640,000 or so clones listed, around 87% are singletons. Separately, the same data were catalogued under a study of human thymus T cells.

Sequencing was carried out using thymocytes. These receptors originate from a boy in the first two years of life with a congenital heart defect.

This rearrangement joins TRBV6-5 to TRBJ1-1; D not certain. Deletions cut 6 bases from V and 4 bases from J, with 15 bases between. Per germline, CDR1 MNHEY and CDR2 SVGAGI. The CDR3 spans 14 residues. CDR3 loop: CASSPFPGITEAFF. Written as DNA, the CDR3 is TGTGCCAGCAGCCCGTTCCCCGGGATCACTGAAGCTTTCTTT.

The V call is TRBV7-2, the J call TRBJ1-1; D unclear. V was cut by 5 bases and J by 1 base, with 17 bases left in between. The CDR3 spans 16 residues. Germline CDR1 SGHTA, CDR2 FQGNSA. CDR3 amino acids: CASSPKVGLTNTEAFF. Here the CDR3 DNA reads TGTGCCAGCAGCCCGAAAGTTGGGCTTACGAACACTGAAGCTTTCTTT.

V and J are TRBV9 and TRBJ2-5, with 12 bases fitting TRBD2. With V trimmed by 2 bases and J by 2 bases, 4 bases remained unmatched. The germline V gene has CDR1 SGDLS and CDR2 YYNGEE. This CDR3 is built from 16 residues. The CDR3 DNA is TGTGCCAGCAGCGTCGGACTAGCGGGGACTCAAGAGACCCAGTACTTC. Encoded protein: CASSVGLAGTQETQYF.

CDR3 nucleotides: TGTGCCAGCTCAGGGGGAGAAAAACTGTTTTTT. This gives the protein CASSGGEKLFF. The J gene is TRBJ1-4, the V gene TRBV6-5; 7 bases agree with TRBD1. Germline V gene data show CDR1 as MNHEY and CDR2 as SVGAGI. This CDR3 is built from 11 residues. V shed 8 bases, J shed 8 bases, and the junction held 2 bases outside the gene matches.

The chain combines TRBV5-5 with TRBJ2-7; 8 bases map to TRBD1. The V and J ends lost 0 bases and 7 bases, in that order; junction bases with no gene match: 6. From germline, CDR1 is SGHKS and CDR2 YYEKEE (reference sequence). This CDR3 is built from 14 residues. CDR3 region: CASSLAARGQEQYF. Written as DNA, the CDR3 is TGTGCCAGCAGCTTGGCCGCCAGGGGGCAAGAGCAGTACTTC.

V usage is TRBV5-6 and J usage is TRBJ2-5; 7 bases are shared with TRBD2. This CDR3 has 15 amino acids. J lost 0 bases, V lost 4 bases, and 6 bases had no gene match. Germline V lookup: CDR1 SGHDT, CDR2 YYEEEE. The CDR3 region is CASSPLAYHQETQYF. Here the CDR3 DNA reads TGTGCCAGCAGCCCACTAGCGTACCACCAAGAGACCCAGTACTTC. Combining the CDR3 with reference TRBV5-6 and TRBJ2-5 gives the whole variable domain DAGVTQSPTHLIKTRGQQVTLRCSPKSGHDTVSWYQQALGQGPQFIFQYYEEEERQRGNFPDRFSGHQFPNYSSELNVNALLLGDSALYLCASSPLAYHQETQYFGPGTRLLVL.

This chain links TRBV4-1 with TRBJ2-3, with 12 bases matching TRBD2. Germline V lookup: CDR1 MGHRA, CDR2 YSYEKL. The CDR3 has 19 amino acids. V trimming: 1 base; J trimming: 0 bases; junction bases outside the gene matches: 8. For the CDR3, the DNA is TGCGCCAGCAGCCAAGTAGCGGCTAGCGGGGGGGTTAGCACAGATACGCAGTATTTT. It yields the protein CASSQVAASGGVSTDTQYF.

V gene TRBV27 combines with J gene TRBJ1-3; 11 nucleotides match TRBD1. V was clipped by 3 bases and J by 1 base; unmatched bases: 5. Germline lookup yields CDR1 MNHEY and CDR2 SMNVEV (reference sequence). The CDR3 extends over 17 amino acids. The CDR3 is CASSLGDRGYSGNTIYF. The CDR3, as DNA: TGTGCCAGCAGTTTGGGGGACAGGGGGTATTCTGGAAACACCATATATTTT.

The rearrangement joins TRBV15 to TRBJ1-1, with unresolved D. V dropped 8 bases and J dropped 1 base, with 8 bases sitting between them. The germline CDR1 and CDR2 sequences are LNHNV and YYDKDF (reference sequence). This CDR3 has 12 amino acids. The CDR3 DNA reads TGTGCCACCTGTAGACAGAACACTGAAGCTTTCTTT. It yields the protein CATCRQNTEAFF. The whole variable domain, remainder taken from reference TRBV15 and TRBJ1-1, is DAMVIQNPRYQVTQFGKPVTLSCSQTLNHNVMYWYQQKSSQAPKLLFHYYDKDFNNEADTPDNFQSRRPNTSFCFLDIRSPGLGDTAMYLCATCRQNTEAFFGQGTRLTVV.

This chain connects TRBV7-8 to TRBJ2-1; D is uncertain. This CDR3 has 13 residues. Germline V gene data show CDR1 as SGHVS and CDR2 as FQNEAQ. Trimming removed 2 bases from V and 3 bases from J, with 5 bases in between. CDR3 sequence reads: CASSLQDYNEQFF. DNA for the CDR3: TGTGCCAGCAGCTTACAGGACTACAATGAGCAGTTCTTC.

V and J are TRBV5-1 and TRBJ1-5; perhaps TRBD1 as D (6 bases). The CDR3 covers 15 residues. Trimming stripped 1 base from V and 4 bases from J, with 12 bases between. The germline CDR1 and CDR2 sequences are SGHRS and YFSETQ. CDR3 in DNA: TGCGCCAGCAGCTTGACAGGGAATGGGAATCAGCCCCAGCATTTT. This sequence encodes CASSLTGNGNQPQHF.

This chain connects TRBV4-3 to TRBJ2-5, with D possibly matching TRBD2 (7 bases). V lost 3 bases and J lost 5, with 19 bases in between. The CDR3 totals 16 residues. Germline-derived CDR1 and CDR2 are LGHNA and YSLEER. CDR3 in amino acids: CASSQGGGARGETQYF. The CDR3 DNA reads TGCGCCAGCAGCCAGGGAGGGGGAGCTCGAGGGGAGACCCAGTACTTC.

The rearrangement uses TRBV28 and TRBJ1-5; D is perhaps TRBD1 (5 bases). The length of the CDR3 is 16 residues. Trimming removed 5 bases from V and 0 bases from J, with 14 bases in between. Germline CDR1 MDHEN, CDR2 SYDVKM. CDR3 in amino acids: CASSLPRTYSNQPQHF. The CDR3 coding sequence is TGTGCCAGCAGTCTACCCCGGACATATAGCAATCAGCCCCAGCATTTT.

CDR3 loop: CASSYMSRTGQQFF. CDR3 sequence (DNA): TGTGCCAGCAGTTACATGTCGAGGACAGGGCAGCAGTTCTTC. This chain uses TRBV6-5 with TRBJ2-1; 8 nucleotides line up with TRBD1. The CDR3 consists of 14 residues. V lost 2 bases to trimming and J lost 11 bases; unmatched junction nucleotides: 8. CDR1 is MNHEY, CDR2 SVGAGI, per germline.

This clone was seen just once. The chain recombines TRBV5-4 with TRBJ2-1, with 9 nucleotides matching TRBD1. V lost 5 bases to trimming and J lost 7 bases; unmatched junction nucleotides: 4. The CDR3 has 13 residues. In germline, CDR1 is SGHNT, CDR2 YYREEE (reference sequence). CDR3 protein: CASRGTGRNEQFF. CDR3 sequence (DNA): TGTGCCAGCAGAGGGACAGGGCGGAATGAGCAGTTCTTC.

The chain links TRBV5-6 to TRBJ2-7; TRBD2 might be the D (6 bases). The CDR3 length is 17 residues. Trimming removed 4 bases at V and 0 bases at J, with 20 bases between. In germline, CDR1 is SGHDT, CDR2 YYEEEE. Here the CDR3 DNA reads TGTGCCAGCAGCAGCCGGGACTTTCATAAGAGCTCCTACGAGCAGTACTTC. This translates into CASSSRDFHKSSYEQYF.

The chain has TRBV4-3 and TRBJ2-6, with 7 bases that match TRBD1. Germline V gives CDR1 LGHNA, CDR2 YSLEER. The J segment lost 13 bases and the V segment lost 4 bases, leaving 10 bases of the junction unmatched. The length of the CDR3 is 14 residues. CDR3 DNA: TGCGCCAGCAGCCCCGGGACAGCACAACCAGTCCTGACTTTC. Its translation: CASSPGTAQPVLTF.

The genes are TRBV4-2 and TRBJ1-1, with D possibly being TRBD1 (6 bases). The V end was cut by 0 bases, the J end by 1 base, with 21 bases between. The CDR3 has 19 residues. Germline values: CDR1 LGHNA, CDR2 YNFKEQ. CDR3 in DNA: TGTGCCAGCAGCCAAGAAAATTGGGTTACAGGGTTTCGGAACACTGAAGCTTTCTTT. Encoded protein: CASSQENWVTGFRNTEAFF.

This chain uses TRBV25-1 with TRBJ1-2, with D possibly TRBD1 on 5 matching bases. In germline, CDR1 is MGHDK, CDR2 SYGVNS. The CDR3 length is 12 residues. V was cut by 3 bases and J by 8 bases, with 10 bases left in between. In DNA form, the CDR3 reads TGTGCCAGCAGTGAGAGCGGGACGGGCTACACCTTC. Translation: CASSESGTGYTF.

This sequence joins TRBV12-5 and TRBJ1-1; 8 bases map to TRBD1. This CDR3 region has 16 residues. Germline V gives CDR1 LGHNT, CDR2 FRNRAP. The V gene end was trimmed by 0 bases and the J gene end by 3 bases; junction bases not matched to a gene: 6. CDR3 nucleotides: TGTGCTAGTGGTTTGGTACGCAGGGGGCGCGACACTGAAGCTTTCTTT. It yields the protein CASGLVRRGRDTEAFF.

The J gene is TRBJ2-2, the V gene TRBV12-5; D is ambiguous. From germline, CDR1 is LGHNT and CDR2 FRNRAP. Trimming took off 4 bases at V and 4 bases at J, with 4 bases between the two ends. CDR3 size: 12 residues. The CDR3 here is CASGSPTGELFF. The CDR3 DNA reads as TGTGCTAGTGGTTCTCCCACCGGGGAGCTGTTTTTT.

Here the CDR3 reads CASTSRGYTF. As DNA, the CDR3 is TGTGCCAGCACCTCTAGAGGCTACACCTTC. The chain links TRBV6-7 to TRBJ1-2; D is unclear. Being an ORF, TRBV6-7 has a function that is uncertain. V was shortened by 7 bases and J by 8 bases, with 8 bases between the two germline ends. CDR3 length: 10 amino acids.

This clone was counted only a few times. The genes are TRBV7-2 and TRBJ2-7, with TRBD1 identical over 9 bases. This CDR3 is built from 15 residues. With 1 base clipped from V and 6 bases from J, the junction kept 7 bases outside the gene matches. Germline CDR1 SGHTA, CDR2 FQGNSA. CDR3 sequence (DNA): TGTGCCAGCAGCTTAGTGGGACAGGGTAGGGGCGAGCAGTACTTC. Translating it yields CASSLVGQGRGEQYF.